This T cell receptor (beta chain) was profiled in a study of shared clonotypes between healthy human individuals. Sequencing was at deep level. Profiling relied on immunoSEQ multiplex PCR, and the TCRdb table lists in-frame clones only, not all of them. The table has roughly 2.1 million clones, about 93% seen once. Study-level points and caveats: It was anticipated that sequencing depth would influence how many clonotypes donors shared. Sampling covered blood only; tissue repertoires likely differ.

The germline CDR1 and CDR2 sequences are ENHRY and SYGVKD. This CDR3 has 13 amino acids. V trimming: 6 bases; J trimming: 5 bases; junction bases outside the gene matches: 2. CD45RO-negative cells were positively selected for CCR7, leaving out terminally differentiated effector memory CD45RA+ cells. This clone was observed a handful of times. What it binds is unknown. The specimen was naive CD8+ T cells from PBMCs. The V and J genes are TRBV10-3 and TRBJ1-1; TRBD1 matches 11 bases. This receptor was obtained from a man aged 18 to 35 in good health. Some clones in this sample may be carry-over from other donors' samples. DNA of the CDR3: TGTGCCATCAGGGACAGGGGGCAGACTGAAGCTTTCTTT. Translated, it gives CAIRDRGQTEAFF.